The 20 T cell receptor beta chains below come from one sample, sequenced in a study of blood T cell repertoires in COVID-19. The assay was immunoSEQ multiplex PCR, and TCRdb's table has in-frame clones only and misses some. The sample records 250,000 to 400,000 clones, 75% to 90% being singletons. The sequenced sample consisted of PBMCs or T cells enriched from blood (not recorded which). These receptors originate from a man aged 60 to 75 who had recovered from COVID-19.

The chain couples TRBV29-1 to TRBJ2-1; 11 positions agree with TRBD2. V was clipped by 2 bases and J by 9 bases; unmatched bases: 6. Germline V gene lookup returns CDR1 SQVTM and CDR2 ANQGSEA. The CDR3 contains 14 residues. The CDR3 spells CSVELAGGFSEQFF. The CDR3 bases are TGCAGCGTTGAACTAGCGGGAGGATTCAGTGAGCAGTTCTTC.

The gene calls are TRBV7-2 and TRBJ2-1; 9 bases align to TRBD2. The germline gives CDR1 SGHTA, CDR2 FQGNSA. There are 17 residues in the CDR3. V trimming: 4 bases; J trimming: 3 bases; junction bases outside the gene matches: 10. DNA for the CDR3: TGTGCCAGCAGCTCCCGGGGTAGCGGGAGTGTCTACAATGAGCAGTTCTTC. Its protein is CASSSRGSGSVYNEQFF.

This clone was detected once. The chain is built from TRBV19 and TRBJ2-3; TRBD1 might be the D (6 bases). V lost 6 bases to trimming and J lost 2 bases, with 18 bases between them. CDR1 LNHDA and CDR2 SQIVND come from the germline V gene (reference sequence). The length of the CDR3 is 16 residues. CDR3 sequence: CASSTTARGYTDTQYF. CDR3 sequence (DNA): TGTGCCAGTAGCACAACGGCCAGGGGTTACACAGATACGCAGTATTTT.

The chain links TRBV28 to TRBJ2-1; 9 nucleotides line up with TRBD1. Germline V gives CDR1 MDHEN, CDR2 SYDVKM. The CDR3 is 16 residues long. With V trimmed by 7 bases and J by 2 bases, 9 bases remained unmatched. CDR3 in DNA: TGTGCCAGCATTATAACCGGGACAGGGACCTACAATGAGCAGTTCTTC. Amino acids: CASIITGTGTYNEQFF.

This clone turned up a few times. V gene TRBV7-9 combines with J gene TRBJ2-7; the D gene is possibly TRBD1 (5 bases). The V end lost 4 bases, the J end lost 1 base, and 14 bases lay between the germline ends. This CDR3 comprises 15 residues. CDR1 is SEHNR and CDR2 is FQNEAQ in the germline V gene (reference sequence). CDR3 sequence (DNA): TGTGCCAGCAGCTCAGGGCAAGACCGTTCCTACGAGCAGTACTTC. Protein sequence: CASSSGQDRSYEQYF.

This chain connects TRBV7-3 to TRBJ2-7; no reliable D call. V was pared by 4 bases and J by 0 bases, with 7 bases between. This CDR3 spans 13 amino acids. Germline CDR1 SGHTA, CDR2 FQGTGA. The CDR3 protein is CASSSPSSYEQYF. The DNA for the CDR3 is TGTGCCAGCAGCTCCCCTAGCTCCTACGAGCAGTACTTC.

The chain uses TRBV3-1 (or the pseudogene TRBV3-2) and TRBJ2-3, with D possibly being TRBD2 (6 bases). Germline V gene lookup returns CDR1 LGHDT and CDR2 YNNKEL (reference sequence). V dropped 0 bases and J dropped 1 base, with 11 bases sitting between them. The CDR3 extends over 16 amino acids. The CDR3 loop is CASSQDLQRGTDTQYF. The DNA for the CDR3 is TGTGCCAGCAGCCAAGATCTCCAGCGGGGCACAGATACGCAGTATTTT.

This clone was seen once. The rearrangement links TRBV4-1 to TRBJ1-4; 7 positions agree with TRBD1. The ends lost 4 bases at V and 5 bases at J; junction bases unmatched: 10. The germline V gene has CDR1 MGHRA and CDR2 YSYEKL. CDR3 length: 16 residues. The CDR3 sequence is CASSPTRDSQNEKLFF. Here the CDR3 DNA reads TGCGCCAGCAGCCCGACCCGGGACAGCCAAAATGAAAAACTGTTTTTT.

The chain combines TRBV11-2 with TRBJ2-7; D uncertain. Looked up from germline, CDR1 is SGHAT and CDR2 is FQNNGV. The CDR3 is 14 residues long. Trimming removed 7 bases at V and 2 bases at J, with 15 bases between. Here the CDR3 DNA reads TGTGCCAGCAACCTCCAGGTAACCCCCTACGAGCAGTACTTC. Its protein product is CASNLQVTPYEQYF.

The chain links TRBV7-6 to TRBJ2-1; 9 nucleotides match TRBD2. This CDR3 contains 15 residues. V lost 0 bases to trimming and J lost 9 bases; unmatched junction nucleotides: 6. From germline, CDR1 is SGHVS and CDR2 FNYEAQ. The CDR3 protein is CASSLAASGTGEQFF. The DNA of the CDR3 is TGTGCCAGCAGCTTAGCGGCTAGCGGGACGGGTGAGCAGTTCTTC.

This sequence joins TRBV27 and TRBJ1-1, with 7 bases identical to TRBD1. This CDR3 is built from 15 residues. Germline lookup yields CDR1 MNHEY and CDR2 SMNVEV (reference sequence). Trimming cost V 7 bases and J 4 bases; bases outside gene matches: 12. The CDR3 DNA is TGTGCCAGCATTAGGGACAGCTTAAGGACCACTGAAGCTTTCTTT. Its protein product is CASIRDSLRTTEAFF.

This clone showed up many times. In nucleotides, the CDR3 is TGTGCCAGTAGTCGGGATCTGAATACTCTCAATCAGCCCCAGCATTTT. Its translation: CASSRDLNTLNQPQHF. V gene TRBV19 combines with J gene TRBJ1-5; D ambiguous. The CDR3 is 16 amino acids. V lost 5 bases and J lost 3, with 17 bases in between. Germline CDR1 is LNHDA and CDR2 is SQIVND (reference sequence).

The rearrangement links TRBV12-3 or TRBV12-4 to TRBJ2-7; 9 nucleotides match TRBD1. CDR3 length: 12 amino acids. Unmatched junction bases numbered 7, after V lost 6 bases and J lost 10 bases. CDR3 protein: CASRGTGLVQYF. CDR3 coding DNA: TGTGCCAGCAGGGGGACAGGGTTGGTCCAGTACTTC.

The chain joins TRBV7-3 to TRBJ2-1, with 10 bases aligning to TRBD2. CDR3 length equals 15 residues. V lost 5 bases, J lost 5 bases, and 6 bases stayed unmatched. The germline gives CDR1 SGHTA, CDR2 FQGTGA. This CDR3 is CASSLRLAGNNEQFF. The CDR3 DNA follows: TGTGCCAGCAGCCTGAGACTAGCGGGTAACAATGAGCAGTTCTTC.

The rearrangement joins TRBV28 to TRBJ2-1, with D maybe TRBD1 (5 bases). V gave up 4 bases and J gave up 4 bases, with 17 bases separating them. This CDR3 region has 16 residues. Germline CDR1 and CDR2: MDHEN and SYDVKM. CDR3 residues: CASSSSHGAAYNEQFF. The CDR3 coding sequence is TGTGCCAGCAGTTCCTCTCATGGGGCAGCGTACAATGAGCAGTTCTTC.

The gene calls are TRBV29-1 and TRBJ2-7, with 7 bases lining up with TRBD1. CDR3 length equals 14 residues. Germline trimming cut 4 bases from V and 6 bases from J; bases unmatched to any gene: 12. The germline gives CDR1 SQVTM, CDR2 ANQGSEA. The CDR3 DNA is TGCAGCGTTGGCTTCAACCGGGACAGTTCCGAGCAGTACTTC. This gives the protein CSVGFNRDSSEQYF.

The CDR3 DNA is TGTGCCAGCAGCCTCAGGGGGGAGCTGTTTTTT. Amino acid sequence: CASSLRGELFF. The rearrangement joins TRBV7-8 to TRBJ2-2; D call uncertain. The CDR3 sequence is 11 residues long. V lost 5 bases, J lost 8 bases, and 6 bases lay in between. Looked up from germline, CDR1 is SGHVS and CDR2 is FQNEAQ.

The chain combines TRBV11-3 with TRBJ2-7; 8 positions match TRBD1. V shed 5 bases, J shed 0 bases, and the junction held 6 bases outside the gene matches. Germline CDR1 reads SGHNT; CDR2 reads YENEEA. The CDR3 consists of 15 residues. The CDR3 sequence: CASSPRTGHSYEQYF. In DNA form, the CDR3 reads TGTGCCAGCAGCCCCCGGACAGGGCACTCCTACGAGCAGTACTTC.

The chain uses TRBV4-3 and TRBJ1-1; D gene ambiguous. Germline V gene data show CDR1 as LGHNA and CDR2 as YSLEER. Trimming took 1 base from V and 0 from J, leaving 9 bases between them. CDR3 size: 15 residues. The CDR3 region is CASSQARFMNTEAFF. The CDR3 region has the DNA TGCGCCAGCAGCCAAGCTAGATTCATGAACACTGAAGCTTTCTTT.

The gene calls are TRBV19 and TRBJ2-7; 10 bases map to TRBD1. Trimming removed 5 bases from V and 6 bases from J; junction bases left unmatched: 7. Germline values: CDR1 LNHDA, CDR2 SQIVND (reference sequence). The CDR3 sequence is 14 residues long. The CDR3 DNA is TGTGCCAGTAGTCGTCGACAGGGGGCAGGCGAGCAGTACTTC. It translates to CASSRRQGAGEQYF.